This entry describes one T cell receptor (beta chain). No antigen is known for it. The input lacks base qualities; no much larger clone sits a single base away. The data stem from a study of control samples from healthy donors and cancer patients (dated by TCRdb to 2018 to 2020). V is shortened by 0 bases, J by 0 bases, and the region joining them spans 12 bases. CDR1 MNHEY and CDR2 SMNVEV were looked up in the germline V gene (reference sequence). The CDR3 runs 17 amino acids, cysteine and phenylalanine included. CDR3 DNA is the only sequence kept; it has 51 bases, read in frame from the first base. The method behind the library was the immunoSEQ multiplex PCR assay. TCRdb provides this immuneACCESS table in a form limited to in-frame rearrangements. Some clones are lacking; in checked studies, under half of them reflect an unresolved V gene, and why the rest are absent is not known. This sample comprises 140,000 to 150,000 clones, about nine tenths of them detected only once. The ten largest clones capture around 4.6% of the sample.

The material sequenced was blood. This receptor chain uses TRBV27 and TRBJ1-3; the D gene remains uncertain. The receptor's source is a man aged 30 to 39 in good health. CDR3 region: CASSLSRQPHSGNTIYF. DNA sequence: TGTGCCAGCAGTTTATCCAGGCAGCCACACTCTGGAAACACCATATATTTT.